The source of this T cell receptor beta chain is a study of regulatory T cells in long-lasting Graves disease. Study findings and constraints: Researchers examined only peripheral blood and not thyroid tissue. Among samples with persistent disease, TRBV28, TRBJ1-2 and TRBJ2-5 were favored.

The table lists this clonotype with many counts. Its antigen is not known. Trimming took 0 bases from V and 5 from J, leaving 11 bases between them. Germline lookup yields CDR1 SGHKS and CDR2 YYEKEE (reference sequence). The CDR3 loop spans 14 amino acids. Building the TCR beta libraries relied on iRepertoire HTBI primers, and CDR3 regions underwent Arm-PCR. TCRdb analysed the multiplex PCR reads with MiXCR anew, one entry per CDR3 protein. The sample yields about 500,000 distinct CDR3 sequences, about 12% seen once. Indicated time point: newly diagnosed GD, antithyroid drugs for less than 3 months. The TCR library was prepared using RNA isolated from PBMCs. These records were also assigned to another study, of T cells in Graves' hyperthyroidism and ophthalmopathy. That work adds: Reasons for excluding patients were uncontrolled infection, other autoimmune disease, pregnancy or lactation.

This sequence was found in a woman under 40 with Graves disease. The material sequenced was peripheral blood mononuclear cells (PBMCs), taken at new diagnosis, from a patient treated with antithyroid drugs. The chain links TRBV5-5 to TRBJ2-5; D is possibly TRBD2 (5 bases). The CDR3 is CASSLVRGLETQYF. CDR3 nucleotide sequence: TGTGCCAGCAGCTTGGTTCGGGGTTTGGAGACCCAGTACTTC.